This T cell receptor beta chain emerged from a study of identical twins. Study-level points and caveats: Within cord blood, abundant beta clonotypes carried fewer insertions, but memory repertoires showed no such trend.

Only a few counts were recorded for this clonotype. Its matching antigen is unknown. TCRdb re-derived calls from the 5' RACE reads in MiXCR, one entry per CDR3 protein. This table holds 200,000 to 300,000 distinct CDR3 sequences, approximately 8% found once. These same records also appear under a second study, on yellow fever vaccine responses in identical twins. As reported in that work: After vaccination, twins' T cell response reportedly seemed partly convergent, partly personalized.

Sequenced sample: CD8+ T cells sorted from blood. This receptor was obtained from a woman aged 18-30 years in good health.

CDR3 amino acids: CASSVEGRGPGELFF. Written as DNA, the CDR3 is TGTGCCAGCAGCGTAGAGGGCAGGGGGCCCGGGGAGCTGTTTTTT. The V gene is TRBV9, the J gene TRBJ2-2, with 8 bases aligning to TRBD1. The trim removed 0 bases at V and 6 bases at J, leaving 4 bases unmatched. Looked up from germline, CDR1 is SGDLS and CDR2 is YYNGEE. CDR3 length: 15 amino acids.